This TCR beta chain was identified during a study of T cell responses to AZD1222 COVID-19 vaccine. The CDR3 sequence is 12 residues long. Germline V gene data show CDR1 as SGHTA and CDR2 as FQGNSA. The V gene lost 5 bases and the J gene lost 5 bases, with 10 bases spanning the gap. Sequencing was performed with immunoSEQ multiplex PCR; in TCRdb, only in-frame clones are kept and a portion is missing. Among about 110,000 clones, roughly 90% were seen once, and the ten largest hold more than 2%. The TCR originated in an adult who received the AZD1222 COVID-19 vaccine. The rearrangement uses TRBV7-2 and TRBJ2-7; unclear D gene. Material: peripheral blood, obtained 28 days after the second AZD1222 dose. For the CDR3, the DNA is TGTGCCAGCAGCACTTATTTAGACGAGCAGTACTTC. Translation gives CASSTYLDEQYF. Full variable domain (rest looked up from reference TRBV7-2 and TRBJ2-7): GAGVSQSPSNKVTEKGKDVELRCDPISGHTALYWYRQSLGQGLEFLIYFQGNSAPDKSGLPSDRFSAERTGGSVSTLTIQRTQQEDSAVYLCASSTYLDEQYFGPGTRLTVT.